Given below is one TCR beta chain in context. Its antigen remains unidentified. This record belongs to a study of beta chain features in type 1 diabetes. Study findings and constraints: More deletions and fewer insertions at VDJ junctions were found in patients with type 1 diabetes. In comparison with healthy donors, patients had naive, central memory and Treg TCRB repertoires that appeared more similar. TCRB CDR3 length was moderately but significantly reduced in all four CD4+ subsets of Type 1 diabetes patients.

The CDR3 length is 14 residues. CDR1 and CDR2 from the germline V gene are SGDLS and YYNGEE. V was trimmed by 6 bases and J by 1 base, leaving 13 bases between them. The entirety of the isolated RNA underwent reverse transcription, so expressed TCRB transcripts were sequenced. Produced via immunoSEQ multiplex PCR; TCRdb's table is partial and in-frame only. In the table there are 600,000 to 700,000 clones, roughly an eighth of which are singletons. This TCR was sampled from a man younger than 35 with type 1 diabetes. The material sequenced was naive CD4+ T cells from blood. The chain carries TRBV9 and TRBJ2-5, with D perhaps TRBD1 or TRBD2 (5 bases each). The CDR3 protein is CASNIRGGQETQYF. The CDR3 bases are TGTGCCAGCAATATCCGGGGCGGCCAAGAGACCCAGTACTTC.